One and the same sample provided the 32 T cell receptor beta chains below, sequenced in a study of T cell repertoires in cytomegalovirus infection. TCRdb processed the reads anew with MiXCR; each CDR3 protein has one entry. Found here are 200,000 to 250,000 distinct CDR3 sequences, about 20% of them singletons; the top ten hold around a sixth. What was sequenced was CD8+ T cells from PBMCs. These receptor sequences come from a human donor in good health (CMV status not recorded). Some clones in this sample may be carry-over from other donors' samples.

This rearrangement joins TRBV20-1 to TRBJ2-4; 7 bases fit TRBD2. The CDR3 covers 15 residues. The germline V gene encodes CDR1 DFQATT and CDR2 SNEGSKA (reference sequence). V lost 6 bases, J lost 0 bases, and 8 bases stayed unmatched. CDR3 loop: CSARVGGVAKNIQYF. As DNA, the CDR3 is TGCAGTGCCCGAGTGGGGGGGGTAGCCAAAAACATTCAGTACTTC.

The table lists this clonotype with a few counts. This chain links TRBV29-1 with TRBJ1-2; weak D call: TRBD1 (6 bases). The CDR3 extends over 16 amino acids. V was shortened by 0 bases and J by 4 bases, with 18 bases between the two germline ends. The germline gives CDR1 SQVTM, CDR2 ANQGSEA. CDR3 bases: TGCAGCGTTGAAGAAGTTGAAGGACAGCGCGCCTATGGCTACACCTTC. Encoded protein: CSVEEVEGQRAYGYTF.

This clonotype has just a few counts. The chain has TRBV7-6 and TRBJ1-4; D unresolved. CDR1 and CDR2 (germline): SGHVS, FNYEAQ. Trimming left V 0 bases short and J 2 bases short, with 10 bases between. The CDR3 sequence is 16 residues long. CDR3 region: CASSLARGETNEKLFF. DNA of the CDR3: TGTGCCAGCAGCTTAGCGCGTGGGGAGACTAATGAAAAACTGTTTTTT.

A few counts support this clonotype. V and J are TRBV7-9 and TRBJ2-3; D may be TRBD1 or TRBD2 (5 bases each). Trimming took off 3 bases at V and 6 bases at J, with 10 bases between the two ends. The length of the CDR3 is 13 residues. Germline V gives CDR1 SEHNR, CDR2 FQNEAQ (reference sequence). For the CDR3, the DNA is TGTGCCAGCAGCTTTTGGGACCGCGATACGCAGTATTTT. It yields the protein CASSFWDRDTQYF.

This clonotype was found a few times. The chain uses TRBV28 and TRBJ2-3, with 10 bases that match TRBD1. Germline CDR1 is MDHEN and CDR2 is SYDVKM. The junction had 13 bases not matched to a gene; V was cut back by 8 bases and J by 5 bases. The CDR3 runs 16 residues. The CDR3 here is CASSPYGTGDVDTQYF. CDR3 bases: TGTGCCAGCTCTCCCTATGGGACAGGGGACGTAGATACGCAGTATTTT.

The genes are TRBV15 and TRBJ2-7, with D perhaps TRBD2 (6 bases). V gave up 3 bases and J gave up 6 bases, with 18 bases separating them. The CDR3 has 15 residues. Germline-derived CDR1 and CDR2 are LNHNV and YYDKDF (reference sequence). In DNA form, the CDR3 reads TGTGCCACCAGCAGTACCCTGGGAGGTTCCGCCGAGCAGTACTTC. It codes for CATSSTLGGSAEQYF.

This clonotype was seen more than once but under ten times. This chain connects TRBV10-3 to TRBJ2-1; possible D gene TRBD2, 7 bases. The V end was cut by 4 bases, the J end by 6 bases, with 13 bases between. Per the germline V gene, CDR1 is ENHRY and CDR2 is SYGVKD. This CDR3 is 14 amino acids long. The CDR3 DNA reads as TGTGCCATCAGTGGGGGGGGGGCCTTCAATGAGCAGTTCTTC. Translated, it gives CAISGGGAFNEQFF.

This clonotype has a handful of counts. This chain connects TRBV6-2 or TRBV6-3 to TRBJ2-1, with a possible D match to TRBD2 (6 bases). The V end was cut by 0 bases, the J end by 7 bases, with 13 bases between. CDR3 size: 15 residues. CDR1 and CDR2 from the germline V gene are MNHEY and SVGEGT. This chain's CDR3 is CASSYSGGERNEQFF. The CDR3, as DNA: TGTGCCAGCAGTTACTCGGGCGGGGAACGAAATGAGCAGTTCTTC.

Many counts were recorded for this clonotype. The CDR3 here is CASSRLAGGSGELFF. DNA for the CDR3: TGTGCCAGCAGCCGACTAGCGGGGGGTTCCGGGGAGCTGTTTTTT. The chain has TRBV7-2 and TRBJ2-2; 13 bases are a match to TRBD2. The germline V gene has CDR1 SGHTA and CDR2 FQGNSA. The V segment lost 5 bases and the J segment 6 bases; nucleotides outside the gene matches: 3. This CDR3 spans 15 amino acids.

This clonotype appeared many times. This sequence joins TRBV7-2 and TRBJ1-1; a possible D gene is TRBD1 (5 bases). V was cut by 1 base and J by 6 bases, with 12 bases left in between. Looked up from germline, CDR1 is SGHTA and CDR2 is FQGNSA. This CDR3 has 14 amino acids. The CDR3 loop reads CASSLGSGLAEAFF. CDR3 DNA sequence: TGTGCCAGCAGCTTAGGTTCAGGGTTAGCTGAAGCTTTCTTT.

This clonotype was counted many times. V and J are TRBV12-5 and TRBJ2-5; tentatively, D is TRBD1 or TRBD2 (5 bases each). V lost 4 bases to trimming and J lost 5 bases, with 20 bases between them. Germline loops: CDR1 LGHNT, CDR2 FRNRAP. This CDR3 is built from 16 residues. Here the CDR3 reads CASGSSGRGSGETQYF. The CDR3 nucleotides read TGTGCTAGTGGTTCCTCGGGACGGGGATCGGGGGAGACCCAGTACTTC.

This clonotype was observed a few times. The chain carries TRBV2 and TRBJ2-6, with no clear D. Germline lookup yields CDR1 SNHLY and CDR2 FYNNEI. V lost 3 bases and J lost 0, with 9 bases in between. The CDR3 is 16 residues long. CDR3 bases: TGTGCCAGCAGTGAGTCGGCACCCTCTGGGGCCAACGTCCTGACTTTC. It codes for CASSESAPSGANVLTF.

This chain links TRBV29-1 with TRBJ2-1; 8 bases are a match to TRBD2. With 8 bases clipped from V and 0 bases from J, the junction kept 9 bases outside the gene matches. This CDR3 is 15 amino acids long. Germline lookup yields CDR1 SQVTM and CDR2 ANQGSEA. CDR3 loop: CSMTTSGISYNEQFF. The CDR3 DNA reads TGCAGCATGACTACTAGCGGAATCTCCTACAATGAGCAGTTCTTC.

The genes are TRBV29-1 and TRBJ2-7; 13 bases fit TRBD2. V shed 5 bases, J shed 2 bases, and the junction held 6 bases outside the gene matches. The CDR3 contains 15 residues. CDR1 and CDR2 from the germline V gene are SQVTM and ANQGSEA. In DNA form, the CDR3 reads TGCAGCGTTTCCGGGACTAGCGGGGCCGCCTACGAGCAGTACTTC. Its protein is CSVSGTSGAAYEQYF.

This clonotype has only a few counts. The chain recombines TRBV20-1 with TRBJ2-3, with 9 bases identical to TRBD2. This CDR3 region has 17 residues. The V and J ends lost 1 base and 2 bases, in that order; junction bases with no gene match: 10. Germline-derived CDR1 and CDR2 are DFQATT and SNEGSKA (reference sequence). CDR3 protein: CSARGSGGSLITDTQYF. DNA of the CDR3: TGCAGTGCTAGAGGGAGCGGGGGGTCCTTGATCACAGATACGCAGTATTTT.

This clonotype was recorded at least ten times. V and J are TRBV12-3 or TRBV12-4 and TRBJ2-2; no clear D gene. The CDR3 is 16 amino acids. V was clipped by 6 bases and J by 4 bases, with 18 bases between them. CDR3 residues: CASSPKGTTGTGELFF. The CDR3 nucleotides are TGTGCCAGCAGCCCAAAAGGAACGACGGGCACCGGGGAGCTGTTTTTT.

The gene calls are TRBV2 and TRBJ2-7; D is ambiguous. The CDR3 has 13 amino acids. Trimming took 7 bases from V and 0 from J, leaving 10 bases between them. CDR1 and CDR2 from the germline V gene are SNHLY and FYNNEI. CDR3 sequence: CASIGRNSYEQYF. The CDR3 nucleotides are TGTGCCAGCATAGGACGGAACTCCTACGAGCAGTACTTC.

The table lists this clonotype with a few counts. The genes are TRBV29-1 and TRBJ1-1; D is ambiguous. Looked up from germline, CDR1 is SQVTM and CDR2 is ANQGSEA. CDR3 size: 12 residues. V was clipped by 2 bases and J by 7 bases, with 11 bases between them. This CDR3 is CSVELRGIEAFF. CDR3 sequence (DNA): TGCAGCGTTGAATTACGAGGGATTGAAGCTTTCTTT.

This clonotype was recorded many times. The genes are TRBV28 and TRBJ1-1; D is perhaps TRBD1 (5 bases). Trimming removed 7 bases from V and 6 bases from J, with 21 bases in between. The CDR3 runs 15 residues. Per germline, CDR1 MDHEN and CDR2 SYDVKM. For the CDR3, the DNA is TGTGCCAGCACTTTCCCGGGTTGGGGGGGATCTGAAGCTTTCTTT. The encoded protein is CASTFPGWGGSEAFF. The full variable domain, completed using reference TRBV28 and TRBJ1-1, is DVKVTQSSRYLVKRTGEKVFLECVQDMDHENMFWYRQDPGLGLRLIYFSYDVKMKEKGDIPEGYSVSREKKERFSLILESASTNQTSMYLCASTFPGWGGSEAFFGQGTRLTVV.

The gene calls are TRBV10-3 and TRBJ2-7, with D perhaps assigned TRBD1 or TRBD2 (5 bases each). Germline V CDR1 and CDR2: ENHRY, SYGVKD. V lost 10 bases and J 0 bases, leaving 13 bases between the germline ends. This CDR3 contains 13 residues. This chain's CDR3 is CATRDLSSYEQYF. CDR3 in DNA: TGTGCCACCCGGGACCTAAGCTCCTACGAGCAGTACTTC.

The chain has TRBV29-1 and TRBJ2-1, with 10 positions matching TRBD2. This CDR3 is built from 13 residues. Per germline, CDR1 SQVTM and CDR2 ANQGSEA. V lost 7 bases, J lost 3 bases, and 3 bases stayed unmatched. The CDR3 DNA sequence: TGCAGCGCCGGGACTAGCGACTACAATGAGCAGTTCTTC. Its translation: CSAGTSDYNEQFF.

This clonotype has a count of ten or more. The chain employs TRBV19 and TRBJ2-1; TRBD2 matches 8 bases. The CDR3 covers 18 residues. CDR1 is LNHDA and CDR2 is SQIVND in the germline V gene (reference sequence). V was pared by 1 base and J by 4 bases, with 12 bases of the junction left unmatched. CDR3 nucleotides: TGTGCCAGTAGTATAGCCCCGCGCGCAGCGGGGGTGTACAATGAGCAGTTCTTC. Residues: CASSIAPRAAGVYNEQFF.

DNA for the CDR3: TGTGCCAGCGTCAGTTCCTACAATGAGCAGTTCTTC. It is translated as CASVSSYNEQFF. The chain carries TRBV25-1 and TRBJ2-1; D is uncertain. V was shortened by 8 bases and J by 1 base, with 6 bases between the two germline ends. The germline V gene has CDR1 MGHDK and CDR2 SYGVNS. This CDR3 has 12 residues.

Many counts were recorded for this clonotype. This sequence joins TRBV15 and TRBJ1-1, with 10 bases identical to TRBD1. The germline CDR1 and CDR2 sequences are LNHNV and YYDKDF (reference sequence). The CDR3 sequence is 15 residues long. V shed 3 bases, J shed 5 bases, and the junction held 6 bases outside the gene matches. CDR3 nucleotides: TGTGCCACCAGCAGGTCGGACAGGGGGTATACTGAAGCTTTCTTT. Its translation: CATSRSDRGYTEAFF.

This clonotype was observed a handful of times. The V gene is TRBV7-3, the J gene TRBJ2-1, with TRBD2 identical over 7 bases. V was pared by 4 bases and J by 10 bases, with 7 bases of the junction left unmatched. In germline, CDR1 is SGHTA, CDR2 FQGTGA. The CDR3 runs to 13 residues. This CDR3 is CASSSVSSGEQFF. The DNA for the CDR3 is TGTGCCAGCAGCTCCGTCTCTAGCGGAGAGCAGTTCTTC.

This clonotype has a count of ten or more. The J gene is TRBJ2-1, the V gene TRBV7-9; a possible D gene is TRBD2 (6 bases). Trimming took off 8 bases at V and 3 bases at J, with 17 bases between the two ends. The CDR3 sequence is 15 residues long. Germline CDR1 is SEHNR and CDR2 is FQNEAQ (reference sequence). CDR3: CASDGSGPHYNEQFF. DNA for the CDR3: TGTGCCAGCGATGGAAGCGGGCCACACTACAATGAGCAGTTCTTC.

The DNA for the CDR3 is TGTGCCAGCAGTGCTCTAGGGGAGCAGTACTTC. Translated: CASSALGEQYF. The chain links TRBV27 to TRBJ2-7; D unclear. The ends were cut back, 5 bases at V and 7 bases at J, with 9 bases in the middle. The CDR3 consists of 11 residues. Germline V gives CDR1 MNHEY, CDR2 SMNVEV (reference sequence).

This clonotype turned up a few times. The chain combines TRBV7-2 with TRBJ2-4, with D possibly matching TRBD2 (6 bases). The CDR3 is 19 residues long. The V end was cut by 1 base, the J end by 1 base, with 20 bases between. Germline values: CDR1 SGHTA, CDR2 FQGNSA. CDR3 region: CASSLGLGSGHGAKNIQYF. CDR3 nucleotides: TGTGCCAGCAGCTTAGGGCTCGGGAGCGGGCACGGGGCCAAAAACATTCAGTACTTC. The whole variable domain, remainder taken from reference TRBV7-2 and TRBJ2-4, is GAGVSQSPSNKVTEKGKDVELRCDPISGHTALYWYRQSLGQGLEFLIYFQGNSAPDKSGLPSDRFSAERTGGSVSTLTIQRTQQEDSAVYLCASSLGLGSGHGAKNIQYFGAGTRLSVL.

This clonotype was observed many times. The genes are TRBV7-8 and TRBJ1-5, with 9 bases fitting TRBD1. This CDR3 comprises 16 residues. Trimming cost V 6 bases and J 1 base; bases outside gene matches: 7. Germline lookup yields CDR1 SGHVS and CDR2 FQNEAQ. The CDR3 protein is CASREQGAWSNQPQHF. In DNA, the CDR3 is TGTGCCAGCAGAGAACAGGGGGCTTGGAGCAATCAGCCCCAGCATTTT. Using reference TRBV7-8 and TRBJ1-5 for the parts outside the CDR3, the full variable domain is GAGVSQSPRYKVAKRGQDVALRCDPISGHVSLFWYQQALGQGPEFLTYFQNEAQLDKSGLPSDRFFAERPEGSVSTLKIQRTQQEDSAVYLCASREQGAWSNQPQHFGDGTRLSIL.

This clonotype has more than one count but fewer than ten. The genes are TRBV2 and TRBJ2-1; D not resolved. Germline CDR1 and CDR2: SNHLY and FYNNEI. Trimming left V 6 bases short and J 9 bases short, with 9 bases between. The CDR3 runs 11 residues. CDR3 sequence reads: CASRDGFEQFF. In DNA, the CDR3 is TGTGCCAGCAGGGACGGATTTGAGCAGTTCTTC.

This clonotype showed up just a few times. J is TRBJ2-3 and V is TRBV7-8, with D maybe TRBD1 (6 bases). The CDR3 has 15 residues. Germline V gene lookup returns CDR1 SGHVS and CDR2 FQNEAQ. V was cut by 3 bases and J by 0 bases, with 10 bases left in between. CDR3 region: CASSLEQGSTDTQYF. CDR3 sequence (DNA): TGTGCCAGCAGCTTGGAGCAGGGGAGCACAGATACGCAGTATTTT.

The rearrangement joins TRBV7-6 to TRBJ1-1, with a tentative D call TRBD1 (5 bases). V gave up 4 bases and J gave up 1 base, with 13 bases separating them. CDR1 is SGHVS and CDR2 is FNYEAQ in the germline V gene. This CDR3 is built from 15 residues. DNA for the CDR3: TGTGCCAGCAGCTCAGAGACGACAGCGAACACTGAAGCTTTCTTT. Translating it yields CASSSETTANTEAFF.